This passage covers 22 T cell receptor beta chains from one sample sequenced in a study of cytomegalovirus exposure and HLA in healthy donors. The PCR employed 60 Vbeta primers together with 13 Jbeta primers. Assay: immunoSEQ multiplex PCR; the TCRdb copy retains only in-frame clones and omits some. Here the sample table reports about 140,000 clones. The sample consisted of PBMCs. Every receptor here comes from a man aged 35-49 years in good health and CMV-seronegative.

The V and J genes are TRBV29-1 and TRBJ2-5, with D possibly matching TRBD2 (6 bases). V was cut by 4 bases and J by 5 bases, with 11 bases left in between. The CDR3 is 12 amino acids. CDR1 SQVTM and CDR2 ANQGSEA come from the germline V gene. This chain's CDR3 is CSVGRAGETQYF. Written as DNA, the CDR3 is TGCAGCGTTGGGAGGGCCGGGGAGACCCAGTACTTC.

The chain couples TRBV7-2 to TRBJ2-7; TRBD2 matches 7 bases. Germline loops: CDR1 SGHTA, CDR2 FQGNSA. The CDR3 contains 16 residues. Losses at the gene ends were 1 base for V and 2 bases for J; bases not matched to a gene: 8. The CDR3 DNA reads TGTGCCAGCAGCTTAGGGGTGGGCGGGAGCCCCTACGAGCAGTACTTC. It translates to CASSLGVGGSPYEQYF. The complete variable domain, with remaining parts taken from reference TRBV7-2 and TRBJ2-7, reads GAGVSQSPSNKVTEKGKDVELRCDPISGHTALYWYRQSLGQGLEFLIYFQGNSAPDKSGLPSDRFSAERTGGSVSTLTIQRTQQEDSAVYLCASSLGVGGSPYEQYFGPGTRLTVT.

The chain joins TRBV4-2 to TRBJ2-7, with TRBD1 as a possible D gene (5 bases). Trimming pared 1 base from V and 2 bases from J, leaving 12 bases between. CDR1 LGHNA and CDR2 YNFKEQ come from the germline V gene. The CDR3 sequence is 15 residues long. Here the CDR3 reads CASSQVDTGPYEQYF. The CDR3 DNA reads TGTGCCAGCAGCCAAGTTGATACAGGTCCCTACGAGCAGTACTTC.

The chain combines TRBV7-9 with TRBJ2-5; 10 bases are shared with TRBD1. J lost 11 bases, V lost 5 bases, and 14 bases had no gene match. The CDR3 length is 15 residues. Per the germline V gene, CDR1 is SEHNR and CDR2 is FQNEAQ (reference sequence). The CDR3 loop reads CASSPRQGAAYEQYF. The CDR3 DNA follows: TGTGCCAGCAGCCCCAGACAGGGGGCGGCGTATGAGCAGTACTTC. Filled out from reference TRBV7-9 and TRBJ2-5, the complete variable domain reads DTGVSQNPRHKITKRGQNVTFRCDPISEHNRLYWYRQTLGQGPEFLTYFQNEAQLEKSRLLSDRFSAERPKGSFSTLEIQRTEQGDSAMYLCASSPRQGAAYEQYFGPGTRLLVL.

This chain links TRBV6-9 with TRBJ2-3, with 8 nucleotides matching TRBD1. J lost 5 bases, V lost 4 bases, and 5 bases had no gene match. The CDR3 sequence is 14 residues long. Germline V gene data show CDR1 as MNHGY and CDR2 as SVAAGI. Here the CDR3 DNA reads TGTGCCAGCAGTTGGCAGGGGGCTGGAGATACGCAGTATTTT. Residues: CASSWQGAGDTQYF.

The chain has TRBV20-1 and TRBJ1-2, with D uncertain. Germline lookup yields CDR1 DFQATT and CDR2 SNEGSKA (reference sequence). CDR3 length: 11 residues. V shed 3 bases and J shed 8 bases, with 10 bases lying between them. The DNA of the CDR3 is TGCAGTGCTAGGGGAGAGCACGGCTACACCTTC. Translation gives CSARGEHGYTF.

The rearrangement joins TRBV4-3 to TRBJ1-6; D is unresolved. Germline CDR1 LGHNA, CDR2 YSLEER. The V end was cut by 0 bases, the J end by 7 bases, with 10 bases between. This CDR3 spans 15 amino acids. The CDR3 region is CASSQEEDPNSPLHF. The CDR3 DNA reads TGCGCCAGCAGCCAAGAGGAGGACCCGAATTCACCCCTCCACTTT.

The chain combines TRBV11-2 with TRBJ1-5, with D unresolved. V lost 0 bases and J 6 bases, leaving 9 bases between the germline ends. Germline V CDR1 and CDR2: SGHAT, FQNNGV. The CDR3 length is 14 residues. CDR3 nucleotide sequence: TGTGCCAGCAGCTTAGAACCGGGTACTCAGCCCCAGCATTTT. The encoded protein is CASSLEPGTQPQHF. Filled out from reference TRBV11-2 and TRBJ1-5, the complete variable domain reads EAGVAQSPRYKIIEKRQSVAFWCNPISGHATLYWYQQILGQGPKLLIQFQNNGVVDDSQLPKDRFSAERLKGVDSTLKIQPAKLEDSAVYLCASSLEPGTQPQHFGDGTRLSIL.

The CDR3 is CASSLELAGGGQTQYF. For the CDR3, the DNA is TGCGCCAGCAGCTTGGAACTAGCGGGGGGCGGGCAGACCCAGTACTTC. This chain links TRBV5-1 with TRBJ2-5, with TRBD2 matching over 12 bases. The CDR3 runs to 16 residues. V lost 0 bases and J lost 6; bases outside the gene matches: 6. Germline assignment: CDR1 SGHRS and CDR2 YFSETQ.

The gene calls are TRBV25-1 and TRBJ2-7, with TRBD1 matching over 8 bases. CDR3 size: 13 residues. V lost 8 bases to trimming and J lost 6 bases; unmatched junction nucleotides: 9. Germline V gene data show CDR1 as MGHDK and CDR2 as SYGVNS. CDR3 sequence: CASFDRGRGEQYF. The DNA for the CDR3 is TGTGCCAGCTTCGACAGGGGAAGAGGCGAGCAGTACTTC.

As regards this clone: An end of the junction differs from the germline gene, which may be a read error. The same CDR3 is also encoded by other DNA sequences in this sample. The chain carries TRBV6-6 and TRBJ1-6; 10 bases align to TRBD1. The CDR3 is made up of 15 amino acids. Germline CDR1 MNHNY, CDR2 SVGAGI (reference sequence). CDR3 region: CASTSGQGDNSPLHF. The CDR3, as DNA: TGCGCCAGCACAAGCGGACAGGGGGATAATTCACCCCTCCACTTT.

The V gene is TRBV5-1, the J gene TRBJ2-7; 7 bases are shared with TRBD1. Germline lookup yields CDR1 SGHRS and CDR2 YFSETQ. CDR3 length equals 15 residues. The V and J ends lost 4 bases and 3 bases, in that order; junction bases with no gene match: 10. The chain's CDR3 is CASSARQGSSYEQYF. CDR3 in DNA: TGCGCCAGCAGCGCCCGACAGGGAAGTAGCTACGAGCAGTACTTC.

The chain has TRBV28 and TRBJ2-5; tentatively, D is TRBD1 (6 bases). TRBJ2-7 matches the DNA end more closely, so the J call is doubtful. The CDR3 length is 15 residues. CDR1 and CDR2 from the germline V gene are MDHEN and SYDVKM. The DNA for the CDR3 is TGTGCCAGCAGTTTTTCCCCGGGACAACCCTACGAGCAGTACTTC. This codes for CASSFSPGQPYEQYF.

The CDR3 is CASSPQNTGELFF. As DNA, the CDR3 is TGTGCCAGCAGCCCTCAGAATACCGGGGAGCTGTTTTTT. This chain links TRBV7-3 with TRBJ2-2; D unclear. CDR1 is SGHTA and CDR2 is FQGTGA in the germline V gene. Trimming left V 5 bases short and J 5 bases short, with 9 bases between. This CDR3 comprises 13 residues.

The J gene is TRBJ1-1, the V gene TRBV6-4; D unclear. V lost 3 bases and J lost 1, with 6 bases in between. The CDR3 totals 13 residues. Germline CDR1 MRHNA, CDR2 SNTAGT. CDR3 DNA sequence: TGTGCCAGCAGTGAAAGAGGGAACACTGAAGCTTTCTTT. Translating it yields CASSERGNTEAFF.

About this clone itself: The same CDR3 is also encoded by other DNA sequences in this sample. The V and J genes are TRBV10-3 and TRBJ2-2; TRBD1 agrees at 7 bases. With V trimmed by 6 bases and J by 4 bases, 8 bases remained unmatched. The CDR3 is 15 residues long. Germline-derived CDR1 and CDR2 are ENHRY and SYGVKD. The CDR3 nucleotides read TGTGCCATCAGCGAAAGACAGGGTGGCACCGGGGAGCTGTTTTTT. Translated, it gives CAISERQGGTGELFF.

The chain carries TRBV18 and TRBJ2-2; D is undetermined. The V and J ends lost 2 bases and 0 bases respectively, with 4 bases between them. The length of the CDR3 is 14 residues. CDR1 is KGHSH, CDR2 LQKENI, per germline. The CDR3 nucleotides read TGTGCCAGCTCACCAGGAGCGAACACCGGGGAGCTGTTTTTT. Amino acids: CASSPGANTGELFF.

The chain joins TRBV6-1 to TRBJ2-7; no reliable D call. CDR3 size: 10 residues. The V end was cut by 6 bases, the J end by 5 bases, with 5 bases between. Germline V gene lookup returns CDR1 MNHNS and CDR2 SASEGT. The CDR3 DNA reads as TGTGCCAGCAGGGCTGACGAGCAGTACTTC. Amino acid sequence: CASRADEQYF.

The J gene is TRBJ1-2, the V gene TRBV18, with D possibly being TRBD1 (5 bases). V was cut by 3 bases and J by 3 bases, with 11 bases left in between. Germline V lookup: CDR1 KGHSH, CDR2 LQKENI. CDR3 length equals 14 residues. The CDR3 nucleotides are TGTGCCAGCTCACCCCTGGGAGGGGACTATGGCTACACCTTC. This codes for CASSPLGGDYGYTF. The full variable domain, in which reference TRBV18 and TRBJ1-2 provide the parts outside the CDR3, is NAGVMQNPRHLVRRRGQEARLRCSPMKGHSHVYWYRQLPEEGLKFMVYLQKENIIDESGMPKERFSAEFPKEGPSILRIQQVVRGDSAAYFCASSPLGGDYGYTFGSGTRLTVV.

The genes are TRBV2 and TRBJ2-3; the D gene is possibly TRBD1 (5 bases). The CDR3 totals 13 residues. Trimming removed 4 bases from V and 2 bases from J, with 7 bases in between. The germline CDR1 and CDR2 sequences are SNHLY and FYNNEI. The CDR3 is CASSGGLTDTQYF. In DNA, the CDR3 is TGTGCCAGCAGTGGGGGCCTCACAGATACGCAGTATTTT.

This rearrangement joins TRBV7-3 to TRBJ2-7; D perhaps matches TRBD1 (6 bases). V lost 5 bases and J lost 3, with 11 bases in between. The V gene's germline CDR1 is SGHTA and CDR2 FQGTGA. This CDR3 contains 13 residues. The CDR3, as DNA: TGTGCCAGCAGCACGGGACAACTCTACGAGCAGTACTTC. Translated, it gives CASSTGQLYEQYF.

V usage is TRBV7-2 and J usage is TRBJ2-7; D not resolved. CDR3 length: 15 amino acids. Germline V lookup: CDR1 SGHTA, CDR2 FQGNSA. The V end lost 6 bases, the J end lost 3 bases, and 18 bases lay between the germline ends. The CDR3 nucleotides are TGTGCCAGCAGACCCGGCCCTGAAGGAGTCTACGAGCAGTACTTC. This codes for CASRPGPEGVYEQYF.